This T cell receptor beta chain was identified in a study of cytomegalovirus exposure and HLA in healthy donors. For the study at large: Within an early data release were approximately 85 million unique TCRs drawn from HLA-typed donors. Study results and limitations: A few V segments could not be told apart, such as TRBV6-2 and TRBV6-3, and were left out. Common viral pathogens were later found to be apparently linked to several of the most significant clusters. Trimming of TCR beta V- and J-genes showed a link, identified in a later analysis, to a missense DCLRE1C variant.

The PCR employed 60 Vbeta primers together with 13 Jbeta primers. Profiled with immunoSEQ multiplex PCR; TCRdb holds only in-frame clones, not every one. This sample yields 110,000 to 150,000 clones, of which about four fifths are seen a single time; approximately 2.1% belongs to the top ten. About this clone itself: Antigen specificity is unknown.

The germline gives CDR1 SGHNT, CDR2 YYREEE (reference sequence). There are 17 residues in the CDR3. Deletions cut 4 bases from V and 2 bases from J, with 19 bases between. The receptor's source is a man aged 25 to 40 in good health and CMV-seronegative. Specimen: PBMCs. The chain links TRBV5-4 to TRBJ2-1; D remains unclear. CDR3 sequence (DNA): TGTGCCAGCAGCCTGGGTGAGGCGTTTGCCCCCTACAATGAGCAGTTCTTC. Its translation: CASSLGEAFAPYNEQFF.